This passage covers 19 T cell receptor beta chains from one sample sequenced in a study of CD8 T cells in Susac syndrome. Random hexamers primed reverse transcription of roughly 0.45 to 1 ug RNA. In TCRdb, the immunoSEQ multiplex PCR reads were re-called with MiXCR into one record per CDR3 protein. The sample includes some 110,000 distinct CDR3 sequences, 90% to 95% of them seen just once. The source material was CD8+ T cells from PBMCs. The source is a human donor with Susac syndrome.

J is TRBJ2-3 and V is TRBV9, with 14 bases identical to TRBD2. The ends lost 3 bases at V and 3 bases at J; junction bases unmatched: 3. Looked up from germline, CDR1 is SGDLS and CDR2 is YYNGEE. The CDR3 is 16 residues long. The CDR3 DNA sequence: TGTGCCAGCAGCGCGGGGACTAGCGGGGGAACAGATACGCAGTATTTT. It translates to CASSAGTSGGTDTQYF. The variable domain in full, with the rest retrieved from reference TRBV9 and TRBJ2-3, is DSGVTQTPKHLITATGQRVTLRCSPRSGDLSVYWYQQSLDQGLQFLIQYYNGEERAKGNILERFSAQQFPDLHSELNLSSLELGDSALYFCASSAGTSGGTDTQYFGPGTRLTVL.

In its sample, this clonotype was seen once. V usage is TRBV20-1 and J usage is TRBJ2-1; 7 bases are shared with TRBD2. The junction had 7 bases not matched to a gene; V was cut back by 3 bases and J by 2 bases. The V gene's germline CDR1 is DFQATT and CDR2 SNEGSKA (reference sequence). The CDR3 covers 15 residues. Here the CDR3 reads CSASTGLAAYNEQFF. For the CDR3, the DNA is TGCAGTGCTAGTACAGGCCTAGCGGCCTACAATGAGCAGTTCTTC.

The chain combines TRBV30 with TRBJ2-7; 8 positions agree with TRBD1. The V segment lost 3 bases and the J segment 0 bases; nucleotides outside the gene matches: 10. The CDR3 loop spans 16 amino acids. The germline CDR1 and CDR2 sequences are GTSNPN and SVGIG (reference sequence). For the CDR3, the DNA is TGTGCCTGGAGGAAGAAAGGACAGGGTAGCTCCTACGAGCAGTACTTC. The encoded protein is CAWRKKGQGSSYEQYF.

The chain links TRBV4-1 to TRBJ1-2; 7 bases fit TRBD1. The V gene's germline CDR1 is MGHRA and CDR2 YSYEKL. The ends lost 1 base at V and 6 bases at J; junction bases unmatched: 8. The CDR3 covers 15 residues. As DNA, the CDR3 is TGCGCCAGCAGCCAAGTGGGCAGGGGGGGCCATGGCTACACCTTC. It yields the protein CASSQVGRGGHGYTF.

This chain uses TRBV13 with TRBJ1-1; unclear D gene. The ends were cut back, 6 bases at V and 6 bases at J, with 11 bases in the middle. The germline CDR1 and CDR2 sequences are PRHDT and FYEKMQ (reference sequence). The length of the CDR3 is 12 residues. The CDR3 spells CASSRAAPEAFF. The CDR3 DNA sequence: TGTGCCAGCAGTAGGGCGGCACCTGAAGCTTTCTTT.

This rearrangement joins TRBV27 to TRBJ1-6; TRBD1 aligns across 10 bases. The germline CDR1 and CDR2 sequences are MNHEY and SMNVEV (reference sequence). The CDR3 has 14 residues. With V trimmed by 7 bases and J by 9 bases, 6 bases remained unmatched. The CDR3 protein is CASKWTGGSSPLHF. CDR3 DNA: TGTGCCAGCAAGTGGACAGGGGGGAGTTCACCCCTCCACTTT.

V is TRBV9 and J is TRBJ2-1; 8 nucleotides align to TRBD2. The CDR3 has 15 residues. J lost 6 bases, V lost 3 bases, and 8 bases had no gene match. The germline V gene encodes CDR1 SGDLS and CDR2 YYNGEE. The chain's CDR3 is CASSGEARGGNEQFF. As DNA, the CDR3 is TGTGCCAGCAGCGGAGAGGCCCGGGGGGGCAATGAGCAGTTCTTC.

V gene TRBV5-4 combines with J gene TRBJ2-7, with TRBD1 identical over 10 bases. V was pared by 3 bases and J by 3 bases, with 3 bases of the junction left unmatched. Germline assignment: CDR1 SGHNT and CDR2 YYREEE (reference sequence). The length of the CDR3 is 14 residues. The CDR3 bases are TGTGCCAGCAGCTCCGGGACAGGGGACTACGAGCAGTACTTC. Its protein is CASSSGTGDYEQYF.

V gene TRBV20-1 combines with J gene TRBJ2-3; D could derive from TRBD1 or TRBD2 (5 bases each). V lost 6 bases, J lost 6 bases, and 13 bases lay in between. This CDR3 has 12 amino acids. Per the germline V gene, CDR1 is DFQATT and CDR2 is SNEGSKA (reference sequence). In DNA, the CDR3 is TGCAGTGCCACGAGGTGGGGGGATACGCAGTATTTT. The encoded protein is CSATRWGDTQYF.

This chain connects TRBV10-3 to TRBJ2-5; the match to TRBD2 covers 8 bases. With V trimmed by 0 bases and J by 3 bases, 12 bases remained unmatched. This CDR3 spans 18 amino acids. From germline, CDR1 is ENHRY and CDR2 SYGVKD. CDR3 protein: CAISESQNRAGEKETQYF. CDR3 in DNA: TGTGCCATCAGTGAGTCGCAGAACCGAGCGGGGGAAAAAGAGACCCAGTACTTC.

This clonotype was observed once. The chain uses TRBV4-3 and TRBJ2-1; 10 nucleotides agree with TRBD1. Unmatched junction bases numbered 5, after V lost 2 bases and J lost 4 bases. This CDR3 has 16 amino acids. Germline V gene lookup returns CDR1 LGHNA and CDR2 YSLEER. The CDR3 reads CASSQFRDRGYNEQFF. CDR3 bases: TGCGCCAGCAGCCAATTCCGGGACAGGGGTTACAATGAGCAGTTCTTC.

The rearrangement uses TRBV29-1 and TRBJ2-1, with 10 bases fitting TRBD1. This CDR3 contains 13 residues. In germline, CDR1 is SQVTM, CDR2 ANQGSEA. V lost 6 bases and J lost 4; bases outside the gene matches: 3. DNA of the CDR3: TGCAGCGTGGGACAGGGGATTTACAATGAGCAGTTCTTC. It yields the protein CSVGQGIYNEQFF.

The chain combines TRBV30 with TRBJ2-1, with unresolved D. The CDR3 loop spans 12 amino acids. Per the germline V gene, CDR1 is GTSNPN and CDR2 is SVGIG (reference sequence). The ends were cut back, 0 bases at V and 9 bases at J, with 9 bases in the middle. The CDR3 is CAWSVVGSEQFF. CDR3 in DNA: TGTGCCTGGAGTGTTGTGGGAAGTGAGCAGTTCTTC.

The V gene is TRBV7-6, the J gene TRBJ1-5, with D uncertain. CDR1 and CDR2 from the germline V gene are SGHVS and FNYEAQ. This CDR3 region has 14 residues. The V end lost 1 base, the J end lost 5 bases, and 9 bases lay between the germline ends. CDR3 DNA: TGTGCCAGCAGCTTAGAGGCAGATTATCAGCCCCAGCATTTT. This encodes CASSLEADYQPQHF. The complete variable domain, with remaining parts taken from reference TRBV7-6 and TRBJ1-5, reads GAGVSQSPRYKVTKRGQDVALRCDPISGHVSLYWYRQALGQGPEFLTYFNYEAQQDKSGLPNDRFSAERPEGSISTLTIQRTEQRDSAMYRCASSLEADYQPQHFGDGTRLSIL.

The chain carries TRBV20-1 and TRBJ1-2; D call uncertain. The CDR3 covers 12 residues. V dropped 6 bases and J dropped 3 bases, with 11 bases sitting between them. Germline assignment: CDR1 DFQATT and CDR2 SNEGSKA (reference sequence). As DNA, the CDR3 is TGCAGTGCCAGATCTGGAGACTATGGCTACACCTTC. It yields the protein CSARSGDYGYTF.

The rearrangement joins TRBV12-3 or TRBV12-4 to TRBJ2-5; 9 nucleotides agree with TRBD2. This CDR3 contains 14 residues. V shed 6 bases and J 4 bases; nucleotides not matched to a gene: 6. CDR3 sequence: CASSPRTSVETQYF. The CDR3 DNA reads TGTGCCAGCAGCCCTAGGACTAGCGTAGAGACCCAGTACTTC.

The chain employs TRBV11-2 and TRBJ2-1; the D is unclear. CDR3 length equals 11 residues. Germline CDR1 is SGHAT and CDR2 is FQNNGV. The V and J ends lost 4 bases and 8 bases respectively, with 6 bases between them. In DNA form, the CDR3 reads TGTGCCAGCAGCTCCCTTGATGAGCAGTTCTTC. This codes for CASSSLDEQFF.

The chain carries TRBV13 and TRBJ2-2, with TRBD2 as a possible D gene (6 bases). The V gene's germline CDR1 is PRHDT and CDR2 FYEKMQ (reference sequence). The ends were cut back, 5 bases at V and 4 bases at J, with 11 bases in the middle. The CDR3 totals 14 residues. CDR3 nucleotides: TGTGCCAGCAGCCCTCGGGGACTCACCGGGGAGCTGTTTTTT. It codes for CASSPRGLTGELFF.

The chain couples TRBV4-3 to TRBJ2-3; 13 positions match TRBD2. Per the germline V gene, CDR1 is LGHNA and CDR2 is YSLEER. Trimming at V came to 2 bases and at J to 4 bases, leaving 6 bases not matched to a gene. The CDR3 has 17 residues. The CDR3 coding sequence is TGCGCCAGCAGCCAACTTACCGGGACTAGCGGGGCAGATACGCAGTATTTT. This sequence encodes CASSQLTGTSGADTQYF.